Listed below are T cell receptor beta chains from one sample, sequenced in a study of blood T cells in healthy people across ages. Each CDR3 protein is one row after TCRdb ran MiXCR on the 5' RACE reads. The table has over 500,000 distinct CDR3 sequences, over 40% seen once; the top ten hold about 13%. What was sequenced was blood. These receptors were obtained from an elderly woman in good health. The CDR3 runs from the conserved cysteine through the conserved F or W. A D gene is named only where the DNA matches it firmly. Size values are once, few and many counts, or a class for expanded clones, and some rows have none.

V: TRBV9
size: once
J: TRBJ2-1
length: 15
D: -
DNA: TGTGCCAGCAGCGGCGTCGGGACAACATACAATGAGCAGTTCTTC
CDR3: CASSGVGTTYNEQFF

V: TRBV29-1
size: many
J: TRBJ2-5
length: 10
D: -
DNA: TGCAGCGTCCGAGCGGGGACCCAGTACTTC
CDR3: CSVRAGTQYF

V: TRBV5-6
size: many
J: TRBJ2-1
length: 12
D: -
DNA: TGTGCCAGCAGGCGAGTTTCCAATGAGCAGTTCTTC
CDR3: CASRRVSNEQFF

V: TRBV7-6
size: few
J: TRBJ2-1
length: 18
D: TRBD2
DNA: TGTGCCAGCAGCTTACTGGCTAGCGGGCCAGCTTCCTACAATGAGCAGTTCTTC
CDR3: CASSLLASGPASYNEQFF

V: TRBV10-3
size: -
J: TRBJ1-6
length: 14
D: TRBD1
DNA: TGTGCCATCAGTGGACAGGGGGCCGATTCACCCCTCCACTTT
CDR3: CAISGQGADSPLHF

V: TRBV7-2
size: many
J: TRBJ2-1
length: 13
D: -
DNA: TGTGCCAGCAGCCCAGCGTCGCAAGATGAGCAGTTCTTC
CDR3: CASSPASQDEQFF

V: TRBV27
size: few
J: TRBJ2-3
length: 16
D: TRBD2
DNA: TGTGCCAGCAGTTTCAAGGCTAGCGGTTACACAGATACGCAGTATTTT
CDR3: CASSFKASGYTDTQYF

V: TRBV7-9
size: -
J: TRBJ2-3
length: 16
D: -
DNA: TGTGCCAGCAGCCTAAGACTCGGGCTGTCCACAGATACGCAGTATTTT
CDR3: CASSLRLGLSTDTQYF

V: TRBV15
size: -
J: TRBJ2-1
length: 15
D: TRBD1
DNA: TGTGCCACCAGCAACGACAGGGGAACCTACAATGAGCAGTTCTTC
CDR3: CATSNDRGTYNEQFF

V: TRBV20-1
size: few
J: TRBJ2-3
length: 13
D: TRBD2
DNA: TGCAGTGGGGTAGCGGGTTCCACAGATACGCAGTATTTT
CDR3: CSGVAGSTDTQYF

V: TRBV20-1
size: many
J: TRBJ2-1
length: 15
D: TRBD2
DNA: TGCAGTGCTAGTTGGGGGACTAGCGTCTACAGTGAGCAGTTCTTC
CDR3: CSASWGTSVYSEQFF

V: TRBV5-1
size: -
J: TRBJ2-1
length: 20
D: TRBD2
DNA: TGCGCCAGCAGCTTGGGGGGAGCACTAGCGGGAACTTCCACCTACAATGAGCAGTTCTTC
CDR3: CASSLGGALAGTSTYNEQFF

V: TRBV3-1
size: -
J: TRBJ1-5
length: 15
D: TRBD1
DNA: TGTGCCAGCAGCCGGGGACAGAATTTTAATCAGCCCCAGCATTTT
CDR3: CASSRGQNFNQPQHF

V: TRBV12-3/TRBV12-4
size: -
J: TRBJ2-2
length: 15
D: -
DNA: TGTGCCAGCAGCCAACTGGGGGTGGACTCCGGGGAGCTGTTTTTT
CDR3: CASSQLGVDSGELFF

V: TRBV10-3
size: many
J: TRBJ2-7
length: 13
D: -
DNA: TGTGCCATCACTTCGACTGTCTCCTACGAGCAGTACTTC
CDR3: CAITSTVSYEQYF

V: TRBV7-9
size: few
J: TRBJ2-5
length: 15
D: TRBD2
DNA: TGTGCCAGCAGCCACCCGGGACTAGCGGAAGAGACCCAGTACTTC
CDR3: CASSHPGLAEETQYF

V: TRBV12-3/TRBV12-4
size: -
J: TRBJ2-5
length: 18
D: -
DNA: TGTGCCAGCAGTTTTATGGGTTCAGGACAAGAACGACAAGAGACCCAGTACTTC
CDR3: CASSFMGSGQERQETQYF

V: TRBV6-6
size: -
J: TRBJ2-2
length: 15
D: -
DNA: TGTGCCAGCCGCCCCGGAGGACCAAACACCGGGGAGCTGTTTTTT
CDR3: CASRPGGPNTGELFF